Sequencing of this T cell receptor (beta chain) was carried out in a study of PD-L1 blockade in urothelial cancer. As for the study in general: Across blood samples, T cells had a median count of about 150,000. Whole-study findings and limits: Blood clones associated with the tumor expanded more at 3 weeks in durable-benefit patients.

This clone was counted only a few times. Its target is unknown. The ends were cut back, 0 bases at V and 0 bases at J, with 9 bases in the middle. This CDR3 comprises 15 residues. Germline V CDR1 and CDR2: LGHNA, YNFKEQ. Generated by immunoSEQ multiplex PCR, the TCRdb table keeps only in-frame clones and is missing some. This table holds more than 40,000 clones, 70% to 90% found once. The V call is TRBV4-2, the J call TRBJ2-7; no clear D. The starting material was PBMCs, obtained around atezolizumab (anti-PD-L1) treatment. The receptor's source is a woman aged 55-69 years with urothelial cancer. The CDR3 DNA reads as TGTGCCAGCAGCCAAGAGGCGGATAGCTCCTACGAGCAGTACTTC. This encodes CASSQEADSSYEQYF.